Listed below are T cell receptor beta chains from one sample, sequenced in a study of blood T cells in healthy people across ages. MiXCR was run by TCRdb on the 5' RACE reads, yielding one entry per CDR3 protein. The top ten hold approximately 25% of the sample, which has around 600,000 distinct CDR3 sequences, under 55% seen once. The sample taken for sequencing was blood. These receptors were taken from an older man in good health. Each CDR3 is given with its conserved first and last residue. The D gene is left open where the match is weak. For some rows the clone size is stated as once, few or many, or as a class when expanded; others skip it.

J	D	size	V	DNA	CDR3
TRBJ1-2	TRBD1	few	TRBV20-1	TGCAGTGCTAGAGACTCAGGGACAGGGAAAGTGAGCTATGGCTACACCTTC	CSARDSGTGKVSYGYTF
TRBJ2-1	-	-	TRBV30	TGTGCCTGGAAGTTCGGGCCAGAGCAGTTCTTC	CAWKFGPEQFF
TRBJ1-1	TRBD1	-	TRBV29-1	TGCAGCGTGGGGACAGGGGATGGAAGTGAAGCTTTCTTT	CSVGTGDGSEAFF
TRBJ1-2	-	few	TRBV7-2	TGTGCCAGCAAACCACTGAACAGTTATGGCTACACCTTC	CASKPLNSYGYTF
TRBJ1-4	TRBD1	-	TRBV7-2	TGTGCCAGCAGCAGAAACGACAGGGCGGGGAGGGAAAAACTGTTTTTT	CASSRNDRAGREKLFF
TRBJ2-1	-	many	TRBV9	TGTGCCAGCAGCGAAGGCAGCAATGAGCAGTTCTTC	CASSEGSNEQFF
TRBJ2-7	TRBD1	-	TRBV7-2	TGTGCCAGCAGCCCATATGGGCCGACAGGGGTGGACGAGCAGTACTTC	CASSPYGPTGVDEQYF
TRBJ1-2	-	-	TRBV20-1	TGCAGTGCTAGTCAGGCAGCTCCCTATGGCTACACCTTC	CSASQAAPYGYTF
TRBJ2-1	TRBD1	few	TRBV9	TGTGCCAGCAGCAGGGACAGGGGAAAGTTCTTC	CASSRDRGKFF
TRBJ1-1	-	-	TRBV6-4	TGTGCCACCAGTGTACCTCCCGGGGGCGACGGCACTGAAGCTTTCTTT	CATSVPPGGDGTEAFF
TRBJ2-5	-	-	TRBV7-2	TGTGCCAGCAGCCCAGGGGGGAACAGGCAAGAGACCCAGTACTTC	CASSPGGNRQETQYF
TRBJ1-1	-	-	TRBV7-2	TGTGCCAGCAGCAGGGGGTCCGTTGGGACTGAAGCTTTCTTT	CASSRGSVGTEAFF
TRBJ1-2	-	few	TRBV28	TGTGCCAGCAGCCGGGAATTCTATGGCTACACCTTC	CASSREFYGYTF
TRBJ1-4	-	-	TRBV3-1	TGTGCCAGCAGCTTTCGGAATGAAAAACTGTTTTTT	CASSFRNEKLFF
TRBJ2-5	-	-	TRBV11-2	TGTGCCAGCAGCTTATCTCGCATCACGGGGTACCAAGAGACCCAGTACTTC	CASSLSRITGYQETQYF
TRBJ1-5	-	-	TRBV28	TGTGCCAGCAGTTTATATATTAATCAGCCCCAGCATTTT	CASSLYINQPQHF
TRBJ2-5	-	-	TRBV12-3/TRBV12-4	TGTGCCAGCAGTTTACCTTACTCCCAAGAGACCCAGTACTTC	CASSLPYSQETQYF
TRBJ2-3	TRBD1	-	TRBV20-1	TGCAGTGCTAGTCTAGGGGGCAGGTCAGATACGCAGTATTTT	CSASLGGRSDTQYF
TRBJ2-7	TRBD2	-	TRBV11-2	TGTGCCAGCTGCTTATCTAGCGGGAGTATTCTGGCCGAGCAGTACTTC	CASCLSSGSILAEQYF
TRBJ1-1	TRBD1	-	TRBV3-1	TGTGCCAGTGGACAGGGGCCGGCTTTCTTT	CASGQGPAFF
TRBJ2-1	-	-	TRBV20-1	TGCAGTGCTAGACAGGTAGCTGGTATAAATGAGCAGTTCTTC	CSARQVAGINEQFF
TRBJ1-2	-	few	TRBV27	TGTGCCAGCAGGTTGACAGAGTTCTATGGCTACACCTTC	CASRLTEFYGYTF
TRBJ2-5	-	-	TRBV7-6	TGTGCCAGCAGCGTCAGGGGTAGAGAGACCCAGTACTTC	CASSVRGRETQYF
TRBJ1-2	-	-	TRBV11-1	TGTGCCAGCAGCCCTATGAAGGGCGGGAACTATGGCTACACCTTC	CASSPMKGGNYGYTF
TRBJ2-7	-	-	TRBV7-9	TGTGCCAGCAGCCTGCTGGCGGGGGCCTACAATGAGCAGTACTTC	CASSLLAGAYNEQYF
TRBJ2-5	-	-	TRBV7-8	TGTGCCAGCAGCTCGCGAGACAGAATCACCCAGTACTTC	CASSSRDRITQYF
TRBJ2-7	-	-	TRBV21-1	TGTGCCAGCACCAAAACCCGGACCCATGACGAGCAGTACTTC	CASTKTRTHDEQYF
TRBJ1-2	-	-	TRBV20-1	TGCAGTGCTACGAGGCTGAACTATGGCTACACCTTC	CSATRLNYGYTF
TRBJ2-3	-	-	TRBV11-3	TGTGCCAGCAGCCCCACCCGGATGGGCACAGATACGCAGTATTTT	CASSPTRMGTDTQYF